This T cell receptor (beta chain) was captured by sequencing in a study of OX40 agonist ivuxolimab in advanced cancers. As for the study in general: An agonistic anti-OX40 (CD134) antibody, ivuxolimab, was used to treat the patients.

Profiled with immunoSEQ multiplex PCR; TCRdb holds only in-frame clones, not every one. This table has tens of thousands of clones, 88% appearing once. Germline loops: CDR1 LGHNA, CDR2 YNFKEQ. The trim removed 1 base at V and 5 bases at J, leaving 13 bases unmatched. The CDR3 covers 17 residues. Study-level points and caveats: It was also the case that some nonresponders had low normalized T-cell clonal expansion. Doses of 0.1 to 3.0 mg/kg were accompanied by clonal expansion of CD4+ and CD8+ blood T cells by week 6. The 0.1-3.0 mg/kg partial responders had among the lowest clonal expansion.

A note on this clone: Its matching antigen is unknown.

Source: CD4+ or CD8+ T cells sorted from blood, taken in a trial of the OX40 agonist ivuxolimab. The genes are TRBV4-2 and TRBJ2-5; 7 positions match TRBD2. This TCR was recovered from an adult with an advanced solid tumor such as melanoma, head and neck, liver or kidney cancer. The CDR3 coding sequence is TGTGCCAGCAGCCAAGTTGCCCGGGGGAGGGCAGGGGAGACCCAGTACTTC. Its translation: CASSQVARGRAGETQYF.